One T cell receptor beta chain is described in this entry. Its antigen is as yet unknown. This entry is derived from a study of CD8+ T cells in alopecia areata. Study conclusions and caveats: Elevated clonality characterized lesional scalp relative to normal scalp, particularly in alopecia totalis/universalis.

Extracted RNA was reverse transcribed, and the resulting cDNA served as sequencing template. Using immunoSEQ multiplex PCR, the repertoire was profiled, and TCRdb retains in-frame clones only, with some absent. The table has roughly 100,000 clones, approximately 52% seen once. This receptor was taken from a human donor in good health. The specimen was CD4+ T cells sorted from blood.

CDR3 bases: TGTGCCAGCAGCCCTGGGGGGGGAAGAAATTCACCCCTCCACTTT. Translating it yields CASSPGGGRNSPLHF. The V and J genes are TRBV28 and TRBJ1-6; maybe TRBD1 (5 bases). This CDR3 comprises 15 residues. The V and J ends lost 6 bases and 7 bases respectively, with 16 bases between them. Per germline, CDR1 MDHEN and CDR2 SYDVKM.